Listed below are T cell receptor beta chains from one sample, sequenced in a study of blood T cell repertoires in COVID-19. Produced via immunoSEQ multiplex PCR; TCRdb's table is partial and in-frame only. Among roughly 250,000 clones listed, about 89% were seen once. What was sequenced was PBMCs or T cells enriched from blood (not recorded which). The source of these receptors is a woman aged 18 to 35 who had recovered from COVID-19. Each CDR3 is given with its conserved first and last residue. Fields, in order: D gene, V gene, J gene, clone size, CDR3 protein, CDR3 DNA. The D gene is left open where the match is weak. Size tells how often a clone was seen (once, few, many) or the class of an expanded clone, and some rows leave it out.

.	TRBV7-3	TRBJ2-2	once	CASSAGGSGELFF	TGTGCCAGCAGCGCCGGGGGATCCGGGGAGCTGTTTTTT
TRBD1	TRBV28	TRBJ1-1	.	CASSSGQGMTEAFF	TGTGCCAGCAGTTCAGGACAGGGGATGACTGAAGCTTTCTTT
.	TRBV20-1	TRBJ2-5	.	CSASGRETQYF	TGCAGTGCCTCGGGTAGAGAGACCCAGTACTTC
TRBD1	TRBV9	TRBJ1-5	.	CASSATGGYNQPQHF	TGTGCCAGCAGCGCCACAGGGGGCTACAATCAGCCCCAGCATTTT
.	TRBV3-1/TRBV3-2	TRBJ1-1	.	CASSPVRGHITEAFF	TGTGCCAGCAGCCCCGTTAGGGGACATATCACTGAAGCTTTCTTT
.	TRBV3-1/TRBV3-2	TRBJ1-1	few	CASRSMNTEAFF	TGTGCCAGCAGGTCTATGAACACTGAAGCTTTCTTT
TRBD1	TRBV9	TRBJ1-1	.	CASSGVQGATEAFF	TGTGCCAGCAGCGGCGTACAGGGGGCAACTGAAGCTTTCTTT
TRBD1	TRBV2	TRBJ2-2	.	CASSKEGARTGELFF	TGTGCCAGCAGCAAAGAGGGGGCCCGGACCGGGGAGCTGTTTTTT
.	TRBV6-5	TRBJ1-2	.	CASSSPGGRGYTF	TGTGCCAGCAGTTCCCCGGGGGGCCGAGGCTACACCTTC
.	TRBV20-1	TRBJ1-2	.	CSASGQRGYTF	TGCAGTGCTAGCGGACAGAGGGGCTACACCTTC
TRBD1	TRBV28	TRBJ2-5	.	CASSFRQGEQETQYF	TGTGCCAGCAGTTTTCGACAGGGTGAACAAGAGACCCAGTACTTC
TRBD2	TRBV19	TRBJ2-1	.	CASSILAGAPYNEQFF	TGTGCCAGTAGTATACTAGCGGGGGCCCCCTACAATGAGCAGTTCTTC
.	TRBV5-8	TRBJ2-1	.	CASSRYGSSYNEQFF	TGTGCCAGCAGCCGGTACGGTAGCTCCTACAATGAGCAGTTCTTC
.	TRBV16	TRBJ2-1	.	CASSRAGLAYNEQFF	TGTGCCAGCAGTCGAGCAGGGTTGGCCTACAATGAGCAGTTCTTC
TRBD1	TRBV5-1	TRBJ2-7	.	CASSPETGATYEQYF	TGCGCCAGCAGCCCGGAGACAGGGGCCACCTACGAGCAGTACTTC
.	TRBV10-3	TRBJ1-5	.	CAISESGTDNQPQHF	TGTGCCATCAGTGAGAGCGGAACGGACAATCAGCCCCAGCATTTT
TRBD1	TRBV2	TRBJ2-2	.	CASIPGQVTGELFF	TGTGCCAGTATACCGGGACAGGTGACCGGGGAGCTGTTTTTT
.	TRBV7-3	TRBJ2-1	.	CASSLTGSYNEQFF	TGTGCCAGCAGCTTAACCGGGTCCTACAATGAGCAGTTCTTC
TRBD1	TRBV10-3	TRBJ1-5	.	CAISESTGGQPQHF	TGTGCCATCAGTGAATCGACAGGGGGTCAGCCCCAGCATTTT
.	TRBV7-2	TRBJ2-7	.	CASSLELDSAWEQYF	TGTGCCAGCAGCTTAGAACTAGATTCTGCGTGGGAGCAGTACTTC
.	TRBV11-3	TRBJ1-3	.	CASSPRYVNTIYF	TGTGCCAGCAGCCCGCGGTATGTCAACACCATATATTTT
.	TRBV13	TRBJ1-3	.	CASSLRPGSSGNTIYF	TGTGCCAGCAGCTTGAGACCAGGTAGCTCTGGAAACACCATATATTTT
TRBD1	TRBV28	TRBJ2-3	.	CASRRTGARTDTQYF	TGTGCCAGCAGGCGGACAGGGGCCCGCACAGATACGCAGTATTTT
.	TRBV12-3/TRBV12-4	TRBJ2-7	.	CASSPTRGEQYF	TGTGCCAGCAGTCCGACTAGAGGCGAGCAGTACTTC
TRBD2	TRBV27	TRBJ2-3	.	CASSKTSGVSTDTQYF	TGTGCCAGCAGTAAGACTAGCGGGGTGAGCACAGATACGCAGTATTTT
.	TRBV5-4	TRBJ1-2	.	CASSPLGVYGYTF	TGTGCCAGCAGCCCCCTCGGGGTTTATGGCTACACCTTC
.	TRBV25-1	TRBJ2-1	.	CASSEWYRGASEHDEQFF	TGTGCCAGCAGTGAATGGTATCGGGGAGCCTCGGAGCATGACGAGCAGTTCTTC
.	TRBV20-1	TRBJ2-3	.	CSASFRGKTDTQYF	TGCAGTGCTAGTTTCCGAGGAAAAACAGATACGCAGTATTTT
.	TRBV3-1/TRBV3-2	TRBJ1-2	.	CASSQDPAGVGYTF	TGTGCCAGCAGCCAAGATCCGGCAGGGGTTGGCTACACCTTC
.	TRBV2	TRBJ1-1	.	CASCRQTNTEAFF	TGTGCCAGCTGTCGACAGACGAACACTGAAGCTTTCTTT